The 7 T cell receptor beta chains given below trace back to one sample, sequenced in a study of T cell responses to AZD1222 COVID-19 vaccine. The protocol was immunoSEQ multiplex PCR, while the TCRdb copy is restricted to in-frame clones and leaves out a portion. The data contain more than 95,000 clones, around 84% of them singletons. This material consisted of peripheral blood, taken 28 days after the second AZD1222 dose. The receptors come from an adult who received the AZD1222 COVID-19 vaccine.

The V and J genes are TRBV7-2 and TRBJ2-5; maybe TRBD2 (6 bases). Looked up from germline, CDR1 is SGHTA and CDR2 is FQGNSA. With 1 base removed from V and 5 bases from J, the gap between germline ends came to 17 bases. The CDR3 is 16 amino acids. For the CDR3, the DNA is TGTGCCAGCAGCTTAGTGGGTGCGGGGATGAGGGAGACCCAGTACTTC. Amino acids: CASSLVGAGMRETQYF. Supplemented by reference TRBV7-2 and TRBJ2-5, the full variable domain reads GAGVSQSPSNKVTEKGKDVELRCDPISGHTALYWYRQSLGQGLEFLIYFQGNSAPDKSGLPSDRFSAERTGGSVSTLTIQRTQQEDSAVYLCASSLVGAGMRETQYFGPGTRLLVL.

This clone was counted between two and nine times. The rearrangement links TRBV28 to TRBJ1-5, with D hard to call. Germline CDR1 is MDHEN and CDR2 is SYDVKM. The CDR3 is made up of 12 amino acids. V shed 10 bases and J shed 5 bases, with 12 bases lying between them. The CDR3: CATEYGDQPQHF. DNA of the CDR3: TGTGCCACCGAATACGGGGATCAGCCCCAGCATTTT.

The gene calls are TRBV5-1 and TRBJ1-4; no definite D call. The CDR3 has 16 amino acids. Germline lookup yields CDR1 SGHRS and CDR2 YFSETQ. The V and J ends lost 0 bases and 2 bases respectively, with 11 bases between them. This chain's CDR3 is CASSLGQVRTNEKLFF. The CDR3 DNA follows: TGCGCCAGCAGCTTGGGGCAGGTCCGGACTAATGAAAAACTGTTTTTT.

The chain recombines TRBV30 with TRBJ1-1, with D tentatively TRBD1 (6 bases). CDR3 size: 16 residues. The V and J ends lost 8 bases and 1 base respectively, with 23 bases between them. CDR1 and CDR2 (germline): GTSNPN, SVGIG (reference sequence). The CDR3, as DNA: TGTGCCGGAAAGGACCGATTCGGACAGCCGAACACTGAAGCTTTCTTT. This encodes CAGKDRFGQPNTEAFF.

The genes are TRBV5-1 and TRBJ1-2; weak D call: TRBD1 (5 bases). CDR1 SGHRS and CDR2 YFSETQ come from the germline V gene. The CDR3 has 12 amino acids. V was trimmed by 3 bases and J by 6 bases, leaving 9 bases between them. The CDR3: CASSSQGDGYTF. The CDR3 bases are TGCGCCAGCAGCTCCCAGGGAGATGGCTACACCTTC.

This sequence joins TRBV11-3 and TRBJ1-1, with D possibly being TRBD1 (5 bases). Trimming shortened V by 5 bases and J by 4 bases, and 8 bases separated the two germline ends. Germline V CDR1 and CDR2: SGHNT, YENEEA. The CDR3 is 12 residues long. CDR3 in amino acids: CASSPGTTEAFF. The CDR3 DNA sequence: TGTGCCAGCAGCCCGGGGACCACTGAAGCTTTCTTT.

The chain is built from TRBV5-6 and TRBJ2-7; 9 bases line up with TRBD1. V trimming: 4 bases; J trimming: 1 base; junction bases outside the gene matches: 3. This CDR3 contains 14 residues. CDR1 is SGHDT, CDR2 YYEEEE, per germline. CDR3: CASSMGQGSYEQYF. CDR3 nucleotide sequence: TGTGCCAGCAGCATGGGACAGGGATCCTACGAGCAGTACTTC.